This entry lists 21 T cell receptor beta chains sequenced from one sample in a study of cytomegalovirus exposure and HLA in healthy donors. Amplification used 60 Vbeta primers and 13 Jbeta primers. Assay: immunoSEQ multiplex PCR; the TCRdb copy retains only in-frame clones and omits some. The data show over 110,000 clones, with around 82% seen just once and 2.5% to 3% held by the top ten. The sequenced material came from PBMCs. Every receptor here comes from a female donor in good health and CMV-seronegative.

V and J are TRBV18 and TRBJ2-7; 7 positions agree with TRBD1. Germline-derived CDR1 and CDR2 are KGHSH and LQKENI. V shed 4 bases, J shed 2 bases, and the junction held 5 bases outside the gene matches. The CDR3 contains 14 residues. CDR3 loop: CASSRSGTAYEQYF. In DNA, the CDR3 is TGTGCCAGCTCACGCTCCGGGACAGCCTACGAGCAGTACTTC.

The chain combines TRBV27 with TRBJ2-1; TRBD2 aligns across 11 bases. Per germline, CDR1 MNHEY and CDR2 SMNVEV (reference sequence). The CDR3 runs 15 residues. V lost 5 bases, J lost 7 bases, and 7 bases stayed unmatched. The CDR3 DNA follows: TGTGCCAGCAGTCCCGGGACTAGCGGAAGGAATGAGCAGTTCTTC. It yields the protein CASSPGTSGRNEQFF.

The chain combines TRBV7-3 with TRBJ2-3, with a weak D call TRBD1 (7 bases). Germline CDR1 SGHTA, CDR2 FQGTGA. The CDR3 consists of 15 residues. V was cut by 5 bases and J by 2 bases, with 14 bases left in between. In DNA form, the CDR3 reads TGTGCCAGCAGCCCCACAGGGGAGGCCACAGATACGCAGTATTTT. It codes for CASSPTGEATDTQYF.

A few counts support this clone. V and J are TRBV30 and TRBJ1-5; TRBD1 is a possible D gene (5 bases). V was cut by 1 base and J by 6 bases, with 13 bases left in between. There are 14 residues in the CDR3. Germline CDR1 is GTSNPN and CDR2 is SVGIG (reference sequence). The DNA for the CDR3 is TGTGCCTGGAGTGGGGCAGGGTTCGGTCAGCCCCAGCATTTT. Protein sequence: CAWSGAGFGQPQHF. Drawing the rest from reference TRBV30 and TRBJ1-5, the complete variable domain is SQTIHQWPATLVQPVGSPLSLECTVEGTSNPNLYWYRQAAGRGLQLLFYSVGIGQISSEVPQNLSASRPQDRQFILSSKKLLLSDSGFYLCAWSGAGFGQPQHFGDGTRLSIL.

This clone appeared a few times. The chain employs TRBV11-2 and TRBJ2-2, with D perhaps TRBD1 (5 bases). Trimming cost V 5 bases and J 2 bases, with 24 bases left between them. The CDR3 consists of 19 residues. CDR1 is SGHAT and CDR2 is FQNNGV in the germline V gene. The CDR3 DNA reads as TGTGCCAGCAGCGGGATGGGAAAGGGCAGGGCCCGTAACACCGGGGAGCTGTTTTTT. It is translated as CASSGMGKGRARNTGELFF.

The chain uses TRBV7-2 and TRBJ2-7, with 7 bases lining up with TRBD2. CDR3 length equals 12 residues. CDR1 and CDR2 (germline): SGHTA, FQGNSA. V shed 6 bases, J shed 8 bases, and the junction held 7 bases outside the gene matches. The CDR3 sequence: CASSPQRGKQYF. CDR3 nucleotides: TGTGCCAGCAGTCCCCAGCGGGGAAAGCAGTACTTC.

The rearrangement links TRBV28 to TRBJ2-2; 7 bases map to TRBD2. Looked up from germline, CDR1 is MDHEN and CDR2 is SYDVKM. CDR3 size: 15 residues. The J segment lost 5 bases and the V segment lost 3 bases, leaving 6 bases of the junction unmatched. CDR3 coding DNA: TGTGCCAGCAGTTTGGGAGGGGCTCGGACCGGGGAGCTGTTTTTT. Amino acids: CASSLGGARTGELFF.

The genes are TRBV28 and TRBJ1-5; 10 nucleotides match TRBD1. CDR3 length equals 15 residues. CDR1 is MDHEN and CDR2 is SYDVKM in the germline V gene. The V and J ends lost 6 bases and 5 bases, in that order; junction bases with no gene match: 7. Here the CDR3 reads CASSRDRGRDQPQHF. CDR3 bases: TGTGCCAGCAGCCGGGACAGGGGAAGAGATCAGCCCCAGCATTTT.

This rearrangement joins TRBV7-8 to TRBJ1-5; the D gene is possibly TRBD1 (6 bases). Germline CDR1 SGHVS, CDR2 FQNEAQ. Trimming removed 3 bases at V and 1 base at J, with 16 bases between. The CDR3 runs 17 residues. The DNA of the CDR3 is TGTGCCAGCAGCTTTAACACAGGGCAAGGCAGCAATCAGCCCCAGCATTTT. It specifies CASSFNTGQGSNQPQHF.

This chain joins TRBV27 and TRBJ1-2, with a tentative D call TRBD1 (6 bases). The ends were cut back, 8 bases at V and 8 bases at J, with 18 bases in the middle. From germline, CDR1 is MNHEY and CDR2 SMNVEV (reference sequence). The length of the CDR3 is 13 residues. CDR3: CASSRWGQEGYTF. The CDR3 bases are TGTGCCAGCTCCAGGTGGGGGCAGGAAGGCTACACCTTC.

The gene calls are TRBV27 and TRBJ2-7, with 11 bases fitting TRBD2. This CDR3 contains 16 residues. Germline V lookup: CDR1 MNHEY, CDR2 SMNVEV (reference sequence). J lost 3 bases, V lost 2 bases, and 6 bases had no gene match. CDR3 nucleotide sequence: TGTGCCAGCAGTTTAACGGGACTAGCGGAAAACTACGAGCAGTACTTC. Residues: CASSLTGLAENYEQYF.

The chain recombines TRBV18 with TRBJ2-1; a weak D match, TRBD1 (6 bases). Germline CDR1 is KGHSH and CDR2 is LQKENI. V dropped 0 bases and J dropped 0 bases, with 9 bases sitting between them. The CDR3 has 16 amino acids. In nucleotides, the CDR3 is TGTGCCAGCTCACCACCCCTACAGGGCTCCTACAATGAGCAGTTCTTC. Translation: CASSPPLQGSYNEQFF.

The chain joins TRBV19 to TRBJ2-7, with D tentatively TRBD2 (6 bases). Germline V gene data show CDR1 as LNHDA and CDR2 as SQIVND (reference sequence). Trimming shortened V by 0 bases and J by 6 bases, and 9 bases separated the two germline ends. The CDR3 covers 13 residues. CDR3 sequence: CASSIEWRGEQYF. CDR3 coding DNA: TGTGCCAGTAGTATAGAATGGAGGGGCGAGCAGTACTTC.

This chain connects TRBV6-1 to TRBJ2-3, with TRBD2 matching 9 bases. There are 20 residues in the CDR3. V was clipped by 1 base and J by 7 bases; unmatched bases: 21. Germline CDR1 and CDR2: MNHNS and SASEGT. CDR3 in amino acids: CASSEEMSGGTVFRWYTQYF. The CDR3 bases are TGTGCCAGCAGTGAAGAAATGAGCGGGGGGACCGTTTTTAGGTGGTATACGCAGTATTTT.

V gene TRBV5-1 combines with J gene TRBJ2-7; TRBD2 might be the D (6 bases). V lost 3 bases and J lost 0, with 13 bases in between. The CDR3 is 15 amino acids. Germline assignment: CDR1 SGHRS and CDR2 YFSETQ. This chain's CDR3 is CASSSELTSSYEQYF. The CDR3, as DNA: TGCGCCAGCAGCTCGGAGTTGACTAGCTCCTACGAGCAGTACTTC.

The chain has TRBV6-5 and TRBJ2-3; 7 bases match TRBD1. Germline V lookup: CDR1 MNHEY, CDR2 SVGAGI. J was trimmed by 5 bases and V by 4 bases; bases with no gene match: 9. The CDR3 sequence is 15 residues long. The CDR3 here is CASSSPTGSKDTQYF. The CDR3 DNA reads TGTGCCAGCAGTTCCCCGACAGGGTCGAAAGATACGCAGTATTTT.

The chain joins TRBV28 to TRBJ2-1; 9 positions match TRBD2. Trimming removed 5 bases from V and 6 bases from J; junction bases left unmatched: 11. Germline CDR1 is MDHEN and CDR2 is SYDVKM. This CDR3 has 16 residues. In DNA, the CDR3 is TGTGCCAGCAGTCCTTATGCTAGCGGGATACTCAATGAGCAGTTCTTC. This translates into CASSPYASGILNEQFF.

V gene TRBV2 combines with J gene TRBJ2-7; 8 bases match TRBD1. The CDR3 has 12 amino acids. The V gene end was trimmed by 4 bases and the J gene end by 5 bases; junction bases not matched to a gene: 1. In germline, CDR1 is SNHLY, CDR2 FYNNEI. The CDR3 DNA follows: TGTGCCAGCAGTGGGACAGGGAACGAGCAGTACTTC. This sequence encodes CASSGTGNEQYF.

The chain has TRBV6-1 and TRBJ2-3; D perhaps matches TRBD2 (5 bases). Germline V gene data show CDR1 as MNHNS and CDR2 as SASEGT. The V end lost 8 bases, the J end lost 0 bases, and 12 bases lay between the germline ends. The CDR3 is 14 residues long. CDR3 loop: CASGGYPSTDTQYF. DNA for the CDR3: TGTGCCAGCGGCGGGTACCCTAGCACAGATACGCAGTATTTT.

The rearrangement joins TRBV29-1 to TRBJ2-5, with 8 bases that match TRBD2. Trimming cost V 6 bases and J 3 bases; bases outside gene matches: 3. Germline V lookup: CDR1 SQVTM, CDR2 ANQGSEA. CDR3 length: 12 residues. In DNA, the CDR3 is TGCAGCGTGACTAGCGCCAAAGAGACCCAGTACTTC. Translation gives CSVTSAKETQYF.

This chain links TRBV7-9 with TRBJ1-2; TRBD1 matches 10 bases. The J segment lost 8 bases and the V segment lost 5 bases, leaving 14 bases of the junction unmatched. Germline-derived CDR1 and CDR2 are SEHNR and FQNEAQ (reference sequence). The CDR3 runs 16 residues. The CDR3 nucleotides are TGTGCCAGCAGCGCTCGGGACAGGGGCAGGGAGTTAGGCTACACCTTC. Translated: CASSARDRGRELGYTF.